One sample yielded the 22 T cell receptor beta chains listed below, sequenced in a study of blood T cell repertoires in COVID-19. Produced via immunoSEQ multiplex PCR; TCRdb's table is partial and in-frame only. The sample holds some 150,000 clones, 80% to 90% seen once. Sample: peripheral blood. The receptors shown here come from a human donor with acute or convalescent COVID-19. The donor label of this sample is uncertain.

J is TRBJ1-6 and V is TRBV7-8; maybe TRBD1 (5 bases). The CDR3 extends over 14 amino acids. Trimming left V 4 bases short and J 4 bases short, with 8 bases between. Looked up from germline, CDR1 is SGHVS and CDR2 is FQNEAQ. The CDR3 spells CASSYRQYNSPLHF. In DNA form, the CDR3 reads TGTGCCAGCAGCTATCGACAGTATAATTCACCCCTCCACTTT.

The CDR3 sequence is CASSTPRQGANSPLHF. The CDR3 DNA is TGTGCCAGTAGTACCCCCCGACAGGGGGCGAATTCACCCCTCCACTTT. The J gene is TRBJ1-6, the V gene TRBV19; 10 nucleotides align to TRBD1. The J segment lost 7 bases and the V segment lost 4 bases, leaving 7 bases of the junction unmatched. Germline CDR1 and CDR2: LNHDA and SQIVND (reference sequence). The length of the CDR3 is 16 residues.

The chain carries TRBV4-3 and TRBJ2-2; TRBD2 agrees at 7 bases. The CDR3 has 17 amino acids. Germline V lookup: CDR1 LGHNA, CDR2 YSLEER. Unmatched junction bases numbered 14, after V lost 2 bases and J lost 8 bases. The CDR3 loop is CASSQYPAGPPMGELFF. The DNA for the CDR3 is TGCGCCAGCAGCCAATACCCAGCGGGACCCCCTATGGGGGAGCTGTTTTTT.

This clone was seen a few times. The genes are TRBV10-3 and TRBJ1-1, with D perhaps TRBD1 (5 bases). The CDR3 covers 14 residues. V was cut by 2 bases and J by 1 base, with 8 bases left in between. Germline assignment: CDR1 ENHRY and CDR2 SYGVKD. As DNA, the CDR3 is TGTGCCATCAGTGAGCCCGGGGGGAACACTGAAGCTTTCTTT. It encodes CAISEPGGNTEAFF.

This chain links TRBV5-6 with TRBJ2-7, with D possibly matching TRBD1 (6 bases). The V gene's germline CDR1 is SGHDT and CDR2 YYEEEE. The V end was cut by 6 bases, the J end by 11 bases, with 27 bases between. The CDR3 covers 15 residues. CDR3 sequence (DNA): TGTGCCAGCACCTGGGGGAAAGGACAGTACCTATCCGAGTACTTC. Protein sequence: CASTWGKGQYLSEYF.

The V and J genes are TRBV5-4 and TRBJ1-4; the D gene is possibly TRBD1 (5 bases). Trimming took off 3 bases at V and 8 bases at J, with 11 bases between the two ends. From germline, CDR1 is SGHNT and CDR2 YYREEE (reference sequence). The CDR3 is made up of 13 amino acids. The CDR3 is CASSWDSLEKLFF. The CDR3 region has the DNA TGTGCCAGCAGCTGGGACTCACTCGAAAAACTGTTTTTT.

This rearrangement joins TRBV29-1 to TRBJ2-5, with 7 bases identical to TRBD2. The V segment lost 8 bases and the J segment 7 bases; nucleotides outside the gene matches: 13. Germline V gene data show CDR1 as SQVTM and CDR2 as ANQGSEA. This CDR3 region has 13 residues. Written as DNA, the CDR3 is TGCAGCACTGAGGTCTCGCCGGGAGGGACCCAGTACTTC. Protein product: CSTEVSPGGTQYF.

The J gene is TRBJ2-2, the V gene TRBV6-4; TRBD1 matches 9 bases. CDR3 length equals 16 residues. J lost 6 bases, V lost 4 bases, and 9 bases had no gene match. CDR1 and CDR2 from the germline V gene are MRHNA and SNTAGT. This CDR3 reads CASSGRTGALPGELFF. CDR3 DNA sequence: TGTGCCAGCAGTGGGCGGACAGGGGCCCTCCCCGGGGAGCTGTTTTTT.

The rearrangement uses TRBV6-4 and TRBJ1-4; D unclear. The length of the CDR3 is 13 residues. The ends were cut back, 5 bases at V and 2 bases at J, with 6 bases in the middle. The germline gives CDR1 MRHNA, CDR2 SNTAGT. Here the CDR3 DNA reads TGTGCCAGCAGTCGCGAGACTAATGAAAAACTGTTTTTT. It encodes CASSRETNEKLFF.

The rearrangement joins TRBV7-2 to TRBJ2-1; 9 bases line up with TRBD2. The V segment lost 1 base and the J segment 6 bases; nucleotides outside the gene matches: 7. Germline V gene data show CDR1 as SGHTA and CDR2 as FQGNSA. The CDR3 consists of 16 residues. CDR3 in amino acids: CASSLGGSGSGNEQFF. CDR3 bases: TGTGCCAGCAGCTTAGGCGGTAGCGGGAGCGGCAATGAGCAGTTCTTC.

The V and J genes are TRBV4-2 and TRBJ1-5; D is unclear. In germline, CDR1 is LGHNA, CDR2 YNFKEQ. Trimming removed 4 bases at V and 6 bases at J, with 10 bases between. The CDR3 runs to 13 residues. The CDR3 sequence is CASSPLRTQPQHF. CDR3 in DNA: TGTGCCAGCAGCCCGCTGCGAACTCAGCCCCAGCATTTT.

The rearrangement uses TRBV7-2 and TRBJ2-5; tentatively, D is TRBD2 (5 bases). The CDR3 spans 13 residues. Trimming took 5 bases from V and 4 from J, leaving 11 bases between them. Germline V gene data show CDR1 as SGHTA and CDR2 as FQGNSA. Here the CDR3 reads CASSRDSRETQYF. CDR3 nucleotide sequence: TGTGCCAGCAGCCGGGATAGTCGAGAGACCCAGTACTTC.

The J gene is TRBJ1-2, the V gene TRBV7-8; 7 positions agree with TRBD1. CDR3 length: 15 amino acids. V shed 0 bases, J shed 2 bases, and the junction held 3 bases outside the gene matches. Germline CDR1 SGHVS, CDR2 FQNEAQ. As DNA, the CDR3 is TGTGCCAGCAGCTTAGCACCGGGACAGAACTATGGCTACACCTTC. Amino acid sequence: CASSLAPGQNYGYTF.

The rearrangement links TRBV10-3 to TRBJ2-7; 8 bases line up with TRBD1. V shed 6 bases and J 2 bases; nucleotides not matched to a gene: 12. Per the germline V gene, CDR1 is ENHRY and CDR2 is SYGVKD. This CDR3 has 16 amino acids. The CDR3 DNA is TGTGCCATCAGCGGGGTTTTGAGGACAGGGACCTACGAGCAGTACTTC. This codes for CAISGVLRTGTYEQYF.

The chain combines TRBV4-3 with TRBJ1-1; 7 bases match TRBD1. V was clipped by 0 bases and J by 7 bases; unmatched bases: 5. Germline CDR1 is LGHNA and CDR2 is YSLEER. The CDR3 totals 14 residues. CDR3 in amino acids: CASSQEGQRNEAFF. Here the CDR3 DNA reads TGCGCCAGCAGCCAAGAGGGACAGCGTAATGAAGCTTTCTTT.

This chain links TRBV19 with TRBJ1-5, with TRBD1 as a possible D gene (6 bases). Germline V gives CDR1 LNHDA, CDR2 SQIVND (reference sequence). The CDR3 has 19 residues. Trimming took off 1 base at V and 2 bases at J, with 21 bases between the two ends. The CDR3 sequence: CASSIGAQGHSKGNQPQHF. The CDR3 DNA reads TGTGCCAGTAGTATAGGCGCCCAGGGACACTCAAAGGGCAATCAGCCCCAGCATTTT.

The chain couples TRBV27 to TRBJ1-1, with 10 positions matching TRBD1. This CDR3 comprises 16 residues. CDR1 is MNHEY and CDR2 is SMNVEV in the germline V gene (reference sequence). Germline trimming cut 5 bases from V and 2 bases from J; bases unmatched to any gene: 8. The CDR3, as DNA: TGTGCCAGCAGTCCCCGGGACAGGGGAGTCAACACTGAAGCTTTCTTT. It codes for CASSPRDRGVNTEAFF.

The table lists this clone with a few counts. The gene calls are TRBV10-3 and TRBJ1-5; weak D call: TRBD1 (6 bases). The CDR3 loop spans 14 amino acids. V dropped 3 bases and J dropped 4 bases, with 10 bases sitting between them. The germline gives CDR1 ENHRY, CDR2 SYGVKD. In nucleotides, the CDR3 is TGTGCCATCAGTGAACAGGGAAATAATCAGCCCCAGCATTTT. Protein product: CAISEQGNNQPQHF.

The J gene is TRBJ2-2, the V gene TRBV10-3; tentative D call: TRBD2 (5 bases). The V end was cut by 2 bases, the J end by 4 bases, with 17 bases between. The CDR3 covers 17 residues. The germline gives CDR1 ENHRY, CDR2 SYGVKD. CDR3 DNA: TGTGCCATCAGTGAGACGTCGGCGGGCCTTGGCACCGGGGAGCTGTTTTTT. It specifies CAISETSAGLGTGELFF.

This clone is labeled as medium-sized (0.01 to 0.1%). The rearrangement joins TRBV19 to TRBJ1-4; D gene ambiguous. The germline CDR1 and CDR2 sequences are LNHDA and SQIVND (reference sequence). V gave up 7 bases and J gave up 7 bases, with 13 bases separating them. The CDR3 covers 13 residues. The CDR3 spells CASNGLMGEKLFF. CDR3 DNA: TGTGCCAGTAACGGGTTAATGGGTGAAAAACTGTTTTTT.

The chain recombines TRBV19 with TRBJ2-1; the D gene is possibly TRBD2 (6 bases). The V end lost 5 bases, the J end lost 3 bases, and 17 bases lay between the germline ends. This CDR3 has 16 amino acids. Germline V lookup: CDR1 LNHDA, CDR2 SQIVND (reference sequence). CDR3 amino acids: CASSSNPGLIYNEQFF. CDR3 nucleotide sequence: TGTGCCAGTAGTTCTAACCCGGGACTCATCTACAATGAGCAGTTCTTC.

V usage is TRBV6-5 and J usage is TRBJ2-7; D possibly corresponds to TRBD2 (5 bases). The CDR3 length is 15 residues. The germline V gene has CDR1 MNHEY and CDR2 SVGAGI. V lost 7 bases, J lost 4 bases, and 20 bases lay in between. The CDR3 spells CASTPWELGNYEQYV. CDR3 DNA: TGTGCCAGCACCCCATGGGAGTTGGGGAATTACGAGCAGTACGTC.